Listed here are 30 T cell receptor beta chains from one sample, sequenced in a study of PD-L1 blockade in urothelial cancer. Here immunoSEQ multiplex PCR was the method, and the copy in TCRdb shows in-frame clones only, minus some. The sample lists about 95,000 clones, around 86% occurring once. Time point given: pretreatment peripheral blood. The sequencing here drew on PBMCs, taken around atezolizumab (anti-PD-L1) treatment. The receptors here all came from a man in his 60s with urothelial cancer.

The chain joins TRBV7-2 to TRBJ2-3, with D possibly being TRBD2 (5 bases). This CDR3 is 15 amino acids long. The V and J ends lost 1 base and 2 bases respectively, with 10 bases between them. Looked up from germline, CDR1 is SGHTA and CDR2 is FQGNSA. Here the CDR3 reads CASSLGEGYTDTQYF. The DNA of the CDR3 is TGTGCCAGCAGCTTAGGTGAGGGTTACACAGATACGCAGTATTTT.

The CDR3 DNA reads TGTGCCAGCAGCAAGGGACAGGGGGCCTCCTACAATGAGCAGTTCTTC. Protein product: CASSKGQGASYNEQFF. This chain links TRBV5-4 with TRBJ2-1; 12 bases match TRBD1. The CDR3 totals 16 residues. J lost 0 bases, V lost 4 bases, and 2 bases had no gene match. From germline, CDR1 is SGHNT and CDR2 YYREEE (reference sequence).

The chain is built from TRBV29-1 and TRBJ2-3, with a tentative D call TRBD1 (6 bases). V was trimmed by 1 base and J by 4 bases, leaving 12 bases between them. The CDR3 is 14 residues long. CDR1 and CDR2 (germline): SQVTM, ANQGSEA. The CDR3 here is CSVEGRGGSDTQYF. The CDR3 DNA reads TGCAGCGTTGAAGGCAGGGGCGGTTCAGATACGCAGTATTTT.

This chain connects TRBV9 to TRBJ2-1; a possible D gene is TRBD2 (5 bases). V was pared by 0 bases and J by 4 bases, with 14 bases between. The CDR3 length is 16 residues. The germline V gene has CDR1 SGDLS and CDR2 YYNGEE. The CDR3 coding sequence is TGTGCCAGCAGCGTAGTTGTAGGCGTAGCGTACAATGAGCAGTTCTTC. Its protein is CASSVVVGVAYNEQFF.

V usage is TRBV6-6 and J usage is TRBJ2-3; 10 positions agree with TRBD2. The CDR3 covers 16 residues. V lost 6 bases, J lost 3 bases, and 9 bases stayed unmatched. Germline V lookup: CDR1 MNHNY, CDR2 SVGAGI (reference sequence). CDR3 DNA: TGTGCCAGCAGCCCTGCCCTAGCGGGGGTGACAGATACGCAGTATTTT. The encoded protein is CASSPALAGVTDTQYF.

This clone was seen just once. V usage is TRBV10-3 and J usage is TRBJ1-1; unclear D gene. This CDR3 region has 13 residues. Germline loops: CDR1 ENHRY, CDR2 SYGVKD. V shed 2 bases and J shed 1 base, with 5 bases lying between them. The CDR3 loop is CAISEAENTEAFF. As DNA, the CDR3 is TGTGCCATCAGTGAGGCGGAGAACACTGAAGCTTTCTTT.

This chain connects TRBV5-1 to TRBJ2-3, with TRBD2 matching 13 bases. With 4 bases clipped from V and 4 bases from J, the junction kept 6 bases outside the gene matches. The V gene's germline CDR1 is SGHRS and CDR2 YFSETQ. This CDR3 is 16 amino acids long. This chain's CDR3 is CASSLSTSGGSDTQYF. The CDR3 nucleotides read TGCGCCAGCAGCCTGTCGACTAGCGGGGGGTCAGATACGCAGTATTTT.

This clone appeared once. The chain links TRBV13 to TRBJ1-4; TRBD1 matches 8 bases. The trim removed 5 bases at V and 5 bases at J, leaving 4 bases unmatched. The length of the CDR3 is 14 residues. Germline V gene lookup returns CDR1 PRHDT and CDR2 FYEKMQ (reference sequence). CDR3 bases: TGTGCCAGCAGCCCCGACAGGGGAAATGAAAAACTGTTTTTT. Residues: CASSPDRGNEKLFF.

The CDR3 sequence: CASEIGQGRGYTF. In DNA form, the CDR3 reads TGTGCCAGCGAGATCGGACAGGGTCGTGGCTACACCTTC. This chain links TRBV2 with TRBJ1-2, with 8 bases that match TRBD1. The CDR3 runs 13 residues. The trim removed 8 bases at V and 7 bases at J, leaving 9 bases unmatched. The V gene's germline CDR1 is SNHLY and CDR2 FYNNEI.

The gene calls are TRBV19 and TRBJ1-1, with 7 bases that match TRBD1. After removal of 7 bases from V and 3 bases from J, the junction contained 11 bases not matched to a gene. Germline CDR1 LNHDA, CDR2 SQIVND (reference sequence). The CDR3 consists of 15 residues. The CDR3 sequence is CASTRSEGADTEAFF. The CDR3 DNA follows: TGTGCCAGTACCCGGTCTGAGGGGGCAGACACTGAAGCTTTCTTT.

The chain carries TRBV9 and TRBJ2-3; possibly TRBD2 for D (6 bases). The CDR3 contains 14 residues. Germline lookup yields CDR1 SGDLS and CDR2 YYNGEE. V lost 2 bases and J lost 2, with 9 bases in between. The CDR3 nucleotides are TGTGCCAGCAGCGTGGGACTCCACACAGATACGCAGTATTTT. This codes for CASSVGLHTDTQYF.

CDR3 nucleotide sequence: TGTGCCAGCAGTTTTGTGACAGGCATCCAAGAGACCCAGTACTTC. Its translation is CASSFVTGIQETQYF. The chain employs TRBV27 and TRBJ2-5; maybe TRBD1 (6 bases). Per the germline V gene, CDR1 is MNHEY and CDR2 is SMNVEV (reference sequence). The V gene lost 3 bases and the J gene lost 1 base, with 12 bases spanning the gap. The length of the CDR3 is 15 residues.

The V and J genes are TRBV6-1 and TRBJ2-3, with D perhaps matching TRBD1 (5 bases). The CDR3 spans 12 residues. Germline CDR1 MNHNS, CDR2 SASEGT. V was trimmed by 2 bases and J by 8 bases, leaving 8 bases between them. The CDR3 reads CASSEQGGTQYF. The CDR3 bases are TGTGCCAGCAGTGAACAGGGTGGTACGCAGTATTTT.

The rearrangement links TRBV5-4 to TRBJ1-5; 11 bases are a match to TRBD1. The CDR3 is 18 amino acids. J lost 1 base, V lost 3 bases, and 9 bases had no gene match. Germline CDR1 SGHNT, CDR2 YYREEE (reference sequence). The CDR3 sequence: CASSWEDRGPKSNQPQHF. CDR3 in DNA: TGTGCCAGCAGCTGGGAGGACAGGGGGCCGAAGAGCAATCAGCCCCAGCATTTT.

The chain couples TRBV10-1 to TRBJ2-7, with 7 bases aligning to TRBD2. The ends lost 6 bases at V and 0 bases at J; junction bases unmatched: 11. The CDR3 spans 16 residues. The germline V gene encodes CDR1 WNHNN and CDR2 SYGVQD (reference sequence). The CDR3 sequence: CASRVSPGGSSYEQYF. The CDR3 nucleotides are TGCGCCAGCAGGGTATCCCCGGGGGGTTCCTCCTACGAGCAGTACTTC.

This chain joins TRBV28 and TRBJ2-3; D is possibly TRBD1 (5 bases). CDR3 length equals 16 residues. Germline loops: CDR1 MDHEN, CDR2 SYDVKM. Trimming took 3 bases from V and 4 from J, leaving 17 bases between them. CDR3 in amino acids: CASSFLFQGSSDTQYF. The CDR3 nucleotides read TGTGCCAGCAGTTTTTTATTCCAGGGAAGCTCAGATACGCAGTATTTT.

The CDR3 region is CASSYSASGGAEAFF. The CDR3 DNA follows: TGTGCCAGCAGTTACTCTGCGTCGGGGGGAGCTGAAGCTTTCTTT. J is TRBJ1-1 and V is TRBV6-5; TRBD1 might be the D (5 bases). Germline CDR1 MNHEY, CDR2 SVGAGI. Trimming cost V 0 bases and J 6 bases, with 14 bases left between them. There are 15 residues in the CDR3.

The chain links TRBV28 to TRBJ1-6; possibly TRBD1 for D (6 bases). Trimming cost V 7 bases and J 6 bases, with 10 bases left between them. Germline assignment: CDR1 MDHEN and CDR2 SYDVKM. The CDR3 loop spans 13 amino acids. CDR3 sequence reads: CASNRELNSPLHF. CDR3 sequence (DNA): TGTGCCAGCAACAGGGAACTTAATTCACCCCTCCACTTT. The full variable domain, its missing parts supplied by reference TRBV28 and TRBJ1-6, is DVKVTQSSRYLVKRTGEKVFLECVQDMDHENMFWYRQDPGLGLRLIYFSYDVKMKEKGDIPEGYSVSREKKERFSLILESASTNQTSMYLCASNRELNSPLHFGNGTRLTVT.

The CDR3 region has the DNA TGTGCCATCAGCAATCCTTTCGGACTAGCGGATCCCCGGGAGACCCAGTACTTC. Its protein is CAISNPFGLADPRETQYF. J is TRBJ2-5 and V is TRBV10-3, with TRBD2 identical over 10 bases. J was trimmed by 5 bases and V by 6 bases; bases with no gene match: 18. The CDR3 has 18 residues. Germline values: CDR1 ENHRY, CDR2 SYGVKD.

This rearrangement joins TRBV6-5 to TRBJ2-7, with D unresolved. Looked up from germline, CDR1 is MNHEY and CDR2 is SVGAGI. With 6 bases removed from V and 5 bases from J, the gap between germline ends came to 20 bases. The CDR3 is 15 residues long. CDR3 sequence: CASSYWLSTLDEQYF. CDR3 DNA sequence: TGTGCCAGCAGCTATTGGTTGTCCACTCTCGACGAGCAGTACTTC.

The rearrangement uses TRBV10-3 and TRBJ2-7; 7 nucleotides align to TRBD1. Germline loops: CDR1 ENHRY, CDR2 SYGVKD. The CDR3 extends over 14 amino acids. V lost 0 bases, J lost 6 bases, and 5 bases stayed unmatched. The CDR3: CAISESRQGGEQYF. DNA for the CDR3: TGTGCCATCAGTGAGTCCAGACAGGGCGGCGAGCAGTACTTC.

The chain recombines TRBV15 with TRBJ1-4; 8 bases match TRBD1. The V gene end was trimmed by 0 bases and the J gene end by 3 bases; junction bases not matched to a gene: 6. Per the germline V gene, CDR1 is LNHNV and CDR2 is YYDKDF (reference sequence). CDR3 length: 17 amino acids. CDR3 DNA: TGTGCCACCAGCAGAGAAAGTTGGACAGGGTCTAATGAAAAACTGTTTTTT. As protein: CATSRESWTGSNEKLFF.

A single count supports this clone. V and J are TRBV19 and TRBJ1-1, with 9 bases matching TRBD1. The trim removed 4 bases at V and 6 bases at J, leaving 6 bases unmatched. Germline V gives CDR1 LNHDA, CDR2 SQIVND (reference sequence). This CDR3 region has 14 residues. The CDR3 spells CASSTGTGNPEAFF. For the CDR3, the DNA is TGTGCCAGTAGTACCGGGACAGGGAATCCTGAAGCTTTCTTT.

The chain recombines TRBV10-3 with TRBJ2-7; TRBD1 agrees at 7 bases. This CDR3 region has 12 residues. Germline V gives CDR1 ENHRY, CDR2 SYGVKD. Trimming removed 8 bases from V and 2 bases from J; junction bases left unmatched: 3. CDR3 nucleotides: TGTGCCATCGGACAGGAGACCTACGAGCAGTACTTC. Its protein product is CAIGQETYEQYF.

In DNA form, the CDR3 reads TGTGCCAGCAGGGTTGGGGGGGATAACAATGAGCAGTTCTTC. This encodes CASRVGGDNNEQFF. The J gene is TRBJ2-1, the V gene TRBV27; 7 bases align to TRBD2. V shed 6 bases and J 5 bases; nucleotides not matched to a gene: 7. Germline V gene data show CDR1 as MNHEY and CDR2 as SMNVEV (reference sequence). The CDR3 has 14 residues.

This rearrangement joins TRBV27 to TRBJ2-7; weak D call: TRBD2 (6 bases). Germline CDR1 and CDR2: MNHEY and SMNVEV (reference sequence). The CDR3 has 14 residues. V was cut by 5 bases and J by 1 base, with 12 bases left in between. In DNA form, the CDR3 reads TGTGCCAGCAGTCCTTCCCGGGGGTCCTACGAGCAGTACTTC. Translated, it gives CASSPSRGSYEQYF.

The chain recombines TRBV6-5 with TRBJ1-1; D perhaps matches TRBD1 (5 bases). Germline V gene data show CDR1 as MNHEY and CDR2 as SVGAGI. V was pared by 6 bases and J by 7 bases, with 21 bases between. This CDR3 has 15 amino acids. The CDR3 spells CASRPGGEGRDEAFF. CDR3 DNA: TGTGCCAGCAGACCCGGGGGGGAGGGTCGTGATGAAGCTTTCTTT.

This clone appeared a single time. The V call is TRBV7-5, the J call TRBJ1-2; TRBD1 was called by the table and not checked on the DNA. TRBV7-5 is a pseudogene segment. The CDR3 spans 17 residues. CDR3 loop: CVRSLRGGQGPNYGYTF. CDR3 DNA: TGTGTCAGAAGCTTACGGGGTGGACAGGGACCTAACTATGGCTACACCTTC.

The gene calls are TRBV28 and TRBJ2-1, with D perhaps TRBD1 (5 bases). Trimming left V 6 bases short and J 0 bases short, with 9 bases between. The CDR3 is 14 residues long. The germline V gene has CDR1 MDHEN and CDR2 SYDVKM. DNA for the CDR3: TGTGCCAGCAGGGGGCCGCGCTCCTACAATGAGCAGTTCTTC. Translated, it gives CASRGPRSYNEQFF.

For the CDR3, the DNA is TGTGCCAGCAGCGGGACAGGGGGCACCGGGGAGCTGTTTTTT. Encoded protein: CASSGTGGTGELFF. The J gene is TRBJ2-2, the V gene TRBV7-2; 11 bases align to TRBD1. The V segment lost 5 bases and the J segment 4 bases; nucleotides outside the gene matches: 0. The CDR3 consists of 14 residues. CDR1 and CDR2 from the germline V gene are SGHTA and FQGNSA.